Below are 14 T cell receptor beta chains sequenced from a single sample in a study of technical replicates of blood from a handful of donors. Measured with immunoSEQ multiplex PCR; TCRdb has only the in-frame clones, and not every one. The sample lists some 70,000 clones; roughly 90% were seen once. Sequenced input: PBMCs. The receptors shown here come from a human donor in good health. Some clones in this sample may be carry-over from other donors' samples.

The J gene is TRBJ1-5, the V gene TRBV7-2; 7 bases are a match to TRBD1. This CDR3 comprises 15 residues. Germline CDR1 and CDR2: SGHTA and FQGNSA. Losses at the gene ends were 6 bases for V and 4 bases for J; bases not matched to a gene: 9. The DNA for the CDR3 is TGTGCCAGCAGTTCGGACAGGAGCCATAATCAGCCCCAGCATTTT. Its translation: CASSSDRSHNQPQHF.

The chain uses TRBV18 and TRBJ2-3, with 8 bases aligning to TRBD2. Germline CDR1 KGHSH, CDR2 LQKENI. The CDR3 covers 17 residues. V dropped 0 bases and J dropped 3; count of bases not matched to a gene: 8. CDR3 amino acids: CASSPPGGGRSTDTQYF. As DNA, the CDR3 is TGTGCCAGCTCACCACCGGGAGGCGGGAGGTCAACAGATACGCAGTATTTT.

The chain recombines TRBV10-1 with TRBJ1-1, with D unresolved. This CDR3 has 14 amino acids. The V and J ends lost 1 base and 2 bases respectively, with 8 bases between them. CDR1 and CDR2 (germline): WNHNN, SYGVQD (reference sequence). In DNA form, the CDR3 reads TGCGCCAGCAGTGAGTTTGGCACCAACACTGAAGCTTTCTTT. It encodes CASSEFGTNTEAFF.

The DNA of the CDR3 is TGCGCCATCTTGGTCGACATGAACACTGAAGCTTTCTTT. Residues: CAILVDMNTEAFF. The chain couples TRBV5-1 to TRBJ1-1; D not certain. This CDR3 is 13 amino acids long. From germline, CDR1 is SGHRS and CDR2 YFSETQ. V lost 9 bases, J lost 0 bases, and 12 bases lay in between.

This chain joins TRBV27 and TRBJ1-2, with 9 bases aligning to TRBD1. The V and J ends lost 4 bases and 4 bases, in that order; junction bases with no gene match: 7. Per germline, CDR1 MNHEY and CDR2 SMNVEV (reference sequence). The CDR3 contains 15 residues. The CDR3 spells CASSSGQGRSYGYTF. The CDR3 DNA reads TGTGCCAGCAGTTCAGGACAGGGGAGAAGCTATGGCTACACCTTC.

The chain has TRBV19 and TRBJ1-1, with D uncertain. The CDR3 consists of 13 residues. Trimming took off 3 bases at V and 6 bases at J, with 11 bases between the two ends. CDR1 and CDR2 (germline): LNHDA, SQIVND (reference sequence). Here the CDR3 DNA reads TGTGCCAGTAGTATTTTTTTCGGGGCTGAAGCTTTCTTT. Translation: CASSIFFGAEAFF.

The chain couples TRBV25-1 to TRBJ1-6; D remains unclear. Germline V gene sequence: CDR1 MGHDK, CDR2 SYGVNS. Trimming took off 6 bases at V and 9 bases at J, with 9 bases between the two ends. The CDR3 runs 12 residues. DNA for the CDR3: TGTGCCAGCAGGGATAACAGTTCACCCCTCCACTTT. Translated, it gives CASRDNSSPLHF.

CDR3 in amino acids: CASSSWTGGNIQYF. DNA for the CDR3: TGTGCCAGCAGCTCTTGGACAGGGGGGAACATTCAGTACTTC. The gene calls are TRBV9 and TRBJ2-4; the match to TRBD1 covers 10 bases. In germline, CDR1 is SGDLS, CDR2 YYNGEE. V gave up 4 bases and J gave up 7 bases; unmatched junction bases: 5. This CDR3 has 14 residues.

The chain combines TRBV6-5 with TRBJ1-5; 7 bases line up with TRBD1. V dropped 6 bases and J dropped 4; count of bases not matched to a gene: 3. Germline V gene data show CDR1 as MNHEY and CDR2 as SVGAGI. This CDR3 region has 13 residues. The CDR3 sequence is CASRQGFNQPQHF. The CDR3 nucleotides read TGTGCCAGCAGACAGGGGTTTAATCAGCCCCAGCATTTT.

This chain links TRBV6-1 with TRBJ2-1, with 9 nucleotides matching TRBD2. The CDR3 spans 20 residues. With 0 bases clipped from V and 4 bases from J, the junction kept 16 bases outside the gene matches. Per germline, CDR1 MNHNS and CDR2 SASEGT. The CDR3 DNA reads TGTGCCAGCAGTGAAGCCGTGGGTTCAGGAAGCGGGAGGCAGTACAATGAGCAGTTCTTC. It is translated as CASSEAVGSGSGRQYNEQFF.

The rearrangement uses TRBV11-2 and TRBJ1-2; 7 positions match TRBD1. Germline CDR1 is SGHAT and CDR2 is FQNNGV. The CDR3 is made up of 14 amino acids. V shed 2 bases and J 8 bases; nucleotides not matched to a gene: 8. The CDR3 region is CASSLRGTVEGYTF. CDR3 coding DNA: TGTGCCAGCAGCTTACGTGGGACAGTCGAGGGCTACACCTTC.

The V and J genes are TRBV7-9 and TRBJ2-7, with 11 bases aligning to TRBD1. The germline V gene encodes CDR1 SEHNR and CDR2 FQNEAQ (reference sequence). The CDR3 runs 14 residues. J was trimmed by 6 bases and V by 4 bases; bases with no gene match: 5. The CDR3: CASSYWDRGFEQYF. The CDR3 bases are TGTGCCAGCAGCTACTGGGACAGGGGGTTCGAGCAGTACTTC. Complete variable domain (other parts from reference TRBV7-9 and TRBJ2-7): DTGVSQNPRHKITKRGQNVTFRCDPISEHNRLYWYRQTLGQGPEFLTYFQNEAQLEKSRLLSDRFSAERPKGSFSTLEIQRTEQGDSAMYLCASSYWDRGFEQYFGPGTRLTVT.

The chain links TRBV7-9 to TRBJ1-1; TRBD1 agrees at 9 bases. The CDR3 spans 13 residues. Germline loops: CDR1 SEHNR, CDR2 FQNEAQ (reference sequence). The V gene end was trimmed by 5 bases and the J gene end by 4 bases; junction bases not matched to a gene: 2. Written as DNA, the CDR3 is TGTGCCAGCAGCCCGACAGGGGGCACTGAAGCTTTCTTT. It encodes CASSPTGGTEAFF.

This clone was found a few times. CDR3 coding DNA: TGTGCCAGCGGGGACAGGGTGGGCTCGGAGACCCAGTACTTC. Amino acids: CASGDRVGSETQYF. This chain connects TRBV2 to TRBJ2-5, with 9 bases aligning to TRBD1. The CDR3 has 14 amino acids. With V trimmed by 8 bases and J by 5 bases, 9 bases remained unmatched. Germline CDR1 is SNHLY and CDR2 is FYNNEI.